This T cell receptor beta chain derives from a study of blood T cell repertoires in COVID-19. Study background: The United States, Italy and Spain provided the acute and convalescent COVID-19 samples.

Germline CDR1 is GTSNPN and CDR2 is SVGIG (reference sequence). This CDR3 contains 15 residues. V lost 1 base and J 0 bases, leaving 7 bases between the germline ends. Per the study methods: Estimated nucleated cell counts came from reference gene primer amplification. Generated by immunoSEQ multiplex PCR, the TCRdb table keeps only in-frame clones and is missing some. For V, J and clone size, that table is used; D and trimming come from the DNA. The sample yields hundreds of thousands of clones, around 83% seen once. This chain connects TRBV30 to TRBJ2-6; D remains ambiguous. Input material: peripheral blood. The sequence came from a man older than 75 with acute or convalescent COVID-19. CDR3 protein: CAWSARVSGANVLTF. The CDR3 region has the DNA TGTGCCTGGAGTGCACGCGTCTCTGGGGCCAACGTCCTGACTTTC.